A selection of T cell receptor beta chains follows, all from one sample in a study of T cells in Graves' hyperthyroidism and ophthalmopathy. TCRdb re-analysed the multiplex PCR reads in MiXCR, keeping a single row per CDR3 protein. The top ten clones hold 9.5% to 13% of a sample with 650,000 to 750,000 distinct CDR3 sequences, around 15% of them seen once. The sequenced sample was blood. The receptors were sampled from a woman between 18 and 30 years old with Graves' hyperthyroidism. Both conserved end residues are trimmed from each CDR3. The D gene is left open where the match is weak.

d_call j_call v_call cdr3_aa
NA TRBJ1-3 TRBV7-9 ASSTIRPSSGNTIY
TRBD2 TRBJ2-3 TRBV20-1 SAARGVPDTQY
NA TRBJ1-1 TRBV5-1 ASSTLRQDGNTEAF
TRBD1 TRBJ2-2 TRBV11-2 ASSFGQGKTGELF
TRBD1 TRBJ1-3 TRBV27 ASRSTQGVPSGNTIY
NA TRBJ2-2 TRBV11-3 ASSLDVPWTGELF
NA TRBJ2-7 TRBV6-1 ASRTDIGLPYEQY
TRBD1 TRBJ1-1 TRBV28 ASSSSDRGDTEAF
NA TRBJ1-1 TRBV28 ASLAGNTEAF
NA TRBJ1-2 TRBV25-1 ASSGKKRGGISYGYT
NA TRBJ2-1 TRBV12-3/TRBV12-4 ASSLAGALSTPSYNEQF
NA TRBJ2-5 TRBV10-2 ASRIGSGETQY
NA TRBJ1-1 TRBV7-9 ASSLLGRRNTEAF
NA TRBJ2-2 TRBV28 ASCHLGELF
NA TRBJ2-6 TRBV18 ASSQISGANVLT
NA TRBJ2-7 TRBV11-1 ASSLGTGRPLEQY
TRBD1 TRBJ2-2 TRBV11-2 ASSSTGGVRELF
NA TRBJ2-1 TRBV20-1 SAPRDYNEQF
NA TRBJ1-4 TRBV24-1 ATSDGRANEKLF
NA TRBJ1-2 TRBV10-2 ASRIQNGGYT
TRBD1 TRBJ2-4 TRBV2 ASSWTGGAYIQY
NA TRBJ2-3 TRBV15 ATSSKGLGGTDTQY
NA TRBJ2-3 TRBV5-1 ASSPAGGEGLATDTQY
NA TRBJ2-5 TRBV2 ASTGVPETQY
NA TRBJ1-4 TRBV3-1 ASSNAGDINEKLF
TRBD1 TRBJ2-1 TRBV20-1 SASSDRIPYNEQF
NA TRBJ2-7 TRBV7-8 ASSPPGLSSPYEQY
NA TRBJ2-1 TRBV6-1 ASSLLAGTGSYNEQF
NA TRBJ1-1 TRBV9 ASSVGSSNTEAF
NA TRBJ1-1 TRBV6-2/TRBV6-3 ASSYPEQGRVFREAF
NA TRBJ1-5 TRBV10-3 AISDLEYQPQH
NA TRBJ2-7 TRBV5-4 ASSWDTSSYEQY
TRBD1 TRBJ1-1 TRBV7-8 ASSPRTGVTEAF